This T cell receptor beta chain was captured in a study of T cells expressing NK-cell markers. Turning to the study itself: HCMV seropositivity characterized most of the eight sequenced donors, and seronegativity one. Overall study findings and caveats: Roughly six donors showed dominant NKG2C+ clonotypes comprising roughly 1.0-7.5% of their CD8+ T cells.

TCR beta cDNA was made by 5'RACE template switching with UMIs. TCRdb reprocessed the 5' RACE reads and keeps a single row for each CDR3 protein, giving no DNA. The sample holds roughly 390,000 distinct CDR3 sequences. Concerning this clonotype itself: No antigen is known for it.

The receptor comes from a woman between 50 and 59 years old in good health. The source material was blood T cells: a sorted CD56 or NKG2C T cell subset, CD4+ or CD8+ T cells, or bulk PBMC T cells (not recorded which).

The chain's CDR3 is CSARYGVADSYNEQFF. The chain joins TRBV20-1 to TRBJ2-1. The CDR3 is 16 amino acids. CDR1 DFQATT and CDR2 SNEGSKA come from the germline V gene (reference sequence).